This T cell receptor beta chain was identified during a study of CD8 T cells in ankylosing spondylitis. Study results and limitations: For ankylosing spondylitis blood, a TCR beta motif of about 8 highly homologous variants appeared characteristic.

CDR3 length: 11 residues. Germline CDR1 SEHNR, CDR2 FQNEAQ (reference sequence). V was clipped by 3 bases and J by 6 bases, with 6 bases between them. In the case of this clonotype: Its antigen is as yet unknown.

TCRdb reprocessed the 5' RACE reads via MiXCR and lists one record per CDR3 protein. The repertoire holds more than 600,000 distinct CDR3 sequences, with around 20% as singletons. The receptor was derived from a male donor with ankylosing spondylitis. This chain joins TRBV7-9 and TRBJ2-7, with D hard to call. Material: blood, either unsorted or a sorted T cell fraction (not recorded which). CDR3 DNA sequence: TGTGCCAGCAGCTTTTTAGCCGAGCAGTACTTC. Translating gives CASSFLAEQYF.